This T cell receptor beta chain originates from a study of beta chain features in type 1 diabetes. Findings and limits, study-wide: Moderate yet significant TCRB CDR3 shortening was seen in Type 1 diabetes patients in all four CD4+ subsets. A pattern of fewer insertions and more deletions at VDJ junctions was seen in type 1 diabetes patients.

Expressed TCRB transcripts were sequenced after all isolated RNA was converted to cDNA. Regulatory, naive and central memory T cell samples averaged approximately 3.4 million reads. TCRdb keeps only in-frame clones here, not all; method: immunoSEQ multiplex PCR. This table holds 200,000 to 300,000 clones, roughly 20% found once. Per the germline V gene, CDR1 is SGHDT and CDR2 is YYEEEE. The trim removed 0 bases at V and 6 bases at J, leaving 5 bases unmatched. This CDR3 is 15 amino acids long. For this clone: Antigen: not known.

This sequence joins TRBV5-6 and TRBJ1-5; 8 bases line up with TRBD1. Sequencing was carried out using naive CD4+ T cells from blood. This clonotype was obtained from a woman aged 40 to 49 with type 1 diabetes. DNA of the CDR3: TGTGCCAGCAGCTTGGGACAGGGGTTCGGTCAGCCCCAGCATTTT. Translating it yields CASSLGQGFGQPQHF. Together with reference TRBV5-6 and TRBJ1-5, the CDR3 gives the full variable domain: DAGVTQSPTHLIKTRGQQVTLRCSPKSGHDTVSWYQQALGQGPQFIFQYYEEEERQRGNFPDRFSGHQFPNYSSELNVNALLLGDSALYLCASSLGQGFGQPQHFGDGTRLSIL.